These 30 T cell receptor beta chains came from one sample sequenced in a study of T-cell reconstitution after alpha-beta-depleted transplantation in children. Unique molecular identifiers were used in preparing the TCRbeta library. TCRdb re-derived calls from the PCR reads in MiXCR, one entry per CDR3 protein. This table has roughly 190,000 distinct CDR3 sequences, less than 15% appearing once. The sequences come from PBMCs from the stem cell graft donor, collected from the stem cell graft. These receptors were obtained from a human donor who donated a stem cell graft to a child with acute lymphoblastic leukemia.

This clonotype came up many times. Here the CDR3 reads CASSEALPSRLFF. The CDR3 region has the DNA TGTGCCAGCAGTGAAGCGCTTCCATCCAGGCTGTTTTTT. V is TRBV6-1 and J is TRBJ1-4; D is uncertain. CDR3 length: 13 amino acids. The V end lost 0 bases, the J end lost 14 bases, and 13 bases lay between the germline ends. Germline CDR1 reads MNHNS; CDR2 reads SASEGT.

This clonotype was recorded at least ten times. This chain connects TRBV20-1 to TRBJ2-1, with D perhaps TRBD2 (5 bases). The length of the CDR3 is 16 residues. Germline CDR1 DFQATT, CDR2 SNEGSKA (reference sequence). V was shortened by 3 bases and J by 5 bases, with 20 bases between the two germline ends. CDR3 nucleotide sequence: TGCAGTGCTAGTCCAGCGGAGAGGGCCTTTAACAATGAGCAGTTCTTC. Protein product: CSASPAERAFNNEQFF.

This clonotype was seen a handful of times. V gene TRBV27 combines with J gene TRBJ2-7; TRBD1 matches at 9 bases. With V trimmed by 6 bases and J by 5 bases, 8 bases remained unmatched. The CDR3 has 14 amino acids. CDR1 is MNHEY, CDR2 SMNVEV, per germline (reference sequence). CDR3 sequence (DNA): TGTGCCAGCAGATTTACAGGGGGCTTAGACGAGCAGTACTTC. Translating gives CASRFTGGLDEQYF.

This clonotype was detected ten times or more. The rearrangement links TRBV5-1 to TRBJ2-1; TRBD2 aligns across 7 bases. This CDR3 region has 15 residues. Germline CDR1 and CDR2: SGHRS and YFSETQ. After removal of 4 bases from V and 5 bases from J, the junction contained 9 bases not matched to a gene. The CDR3, as DNA: TGCGCCAGCAGCCTAGGACTAGGGCAAAACAATGAGCAGTTCTTC. The encoded protein is CASSLGLGQNNEQFF.

This clonotype was counted only a few times. The chain recombines TRBV5-1 with TRBJ1-6; 7 nucleotides match TRBD1. Germline CDR1 and CDR2: SGHRS and YFSETQ. The V and J ends lost 3 bases and 4 bases, in that order; junction bases with no gene match: 13. The CDR3 runs to 18 residues. The CDR3 DNA follows: TGCGCCAGCAGCTCCCTACCTCTTGGACAGGCGTATAATTCACCCCTCCACTTT. It translates to CASSSLPLGQAYNSPLHF.

This clonotype showed up many times. This chain connects TRBV11-2 to TRBJ2-3, with D possibly TRBD2 on 6 matching bases. Germline V gene lookup returns CDR1 SGHAT and CDR2 FQNNGV. The germline V and J ends were trimmed by 2 bases and 2 bases, with 11 bases remaining between them. The length of the CDR3 is 15 residues. The CDR3 region has the DNA TGTGCCAGCAGCTTACGACTAGGTGCCACAGATACGCAGTATTTT. It translates to CASSLRLGATDTQYF.

This clonotype was seen repeatedly, ten times or more. V gene TRBV7-9 combines with J gene TRBJ2-3; D gene unclear. V was trimmed by 5 bases and J by 5 bases, leaving 17 bases between them. The CDR3 length is 15 residues. CDR1 SEHNR and CDR2 FQNEAQ come from the germline V gene (reference sequence). The DNA of the CDR3 is TGTGCCAGCAGCGAGAAAGCCCTTTTGGGAGATACGCAGTATTTT. Translating gives CASSEKALLGDTQYF. The full variable domain, its missing parts supplied by reference TRBV7-9 and TRBJ2-3, is DTGVSQNPRHKITKRGQNVTFRCDPISEHNRLYWYRQTLGQGPEFLTYFQNEAQLEKSRLLSDRFSAERPKGSFSTLEIQRTEQGDSAMYLCASSEKALLGDTQYFGPGTRLTVL.

This clonotype occurred many times. The chain carries TRBV5-5 and TRBJ2-5; D perhaps matches TRBD2 (5 bases). Germline V gives CDR1 SGHKS, CDR2 YYEKEE (reference sequence). V was clipped by 3 bases and J by 2 bases, with 11 bases between them. This CDR3 region has 14 residues. This CDR3 is CASSWAGGQETQYF. The CDR3 nucleotides read TGTGCCAGCAGCTGGGCGGGTGGACAAGAGACCCAGTACTTC. Together with reference TRBV5-5 and TRBJ2-5, the CDR3 gives the full variable domain: DAGVTQSPTHLIKTRGQQVTLRCSPISGHKSVSWYQQVLGQGPQFIFQYYEKEERGRGNFPDRFSARQFPNYSSELNVNALLLGDSALYLCASSWAGGQETQYFGPGTRLLVL.

The chain carries TRBV5-6 and TRBJ2-7; D is uncertain. The CDR3 consists of 15 residues. The germline CDR1 and CDR2 sequences are SGHDT and YYEEEE. V lost 5 bases and J 2 bases, leaving 17 bases between the germline ends. CDR3 sequence reads: CASSTRLLATYEQYF. In nucleotides, the CDR3 is TGTGCCAGCAGTACCAGGCTTCTTGCTACCTACGAGCAGTACTTC.

This clonotype was detected only once. A much larger clone differs from this one at a single base, so this may be a read error. The chain has TRBV6-1 and TRBJ2-3; D gene uncertain. Germline V gene lookup returns CDR1 MNHNS and CDR2 SASEGT. V was clipped by 5 bases and J by 0 bases, with 21 bases between them. CDR3 length: 18 amino acids. CDR3 amino acids: CASSLRSSITSSTDTQYF. In nucleotides, the CDR3 is TGTGCCAGCAGTCTTCGGAGTAGCATCACCTCTAGCACAGATACGCAGTATTTT.

The chain has TRBV11-3 and TRBJ2-7, with D possibly matching TRBD1 (5 bases). V was shortened by 7 bases and J by 3 bases, with 10 bases between the two germline ends. CDR3 length: 12 amino acids. CDR1 and CDR2 (germline): SGHNT, YENEEA. Written as DNA, the CDR3 is TGTGCCAGCACCGACCAGGGCTACGAGCAGTACTTC. This codes for CASTDQGYEQYF.

The rearrangement links TRBV5-1 to TRBJ2-5; D may be TRBD1 (8 bases). CDR1 and CDR2 (germline): SGHRS, YFSETQ. V lost 3 bases, J lost 2 bases, and 20 bases lay in between. The CDR3 consists of 17 residues. As DNA, the CDR3 is TGCGCCAGCAGCTGGGGGGGCCAGGGGGCTCGGCAAGAGACCCAGTACTTC. This encodes CASSWGGQGARQETQYF.

Many counts were recorded for this clonotype. The rearrangement joins TRBV12-3 or TRBV12-4 to TRBJ1-1; no reliable D call. V lost 10 bases to trimming and J lost 8 bases, with 17 bases between them. This CDR3 comprises 12 residues. The CDR3 reads CATTNGRWEAFF. The CDR3 nucleotides read TGTGCCACCACTAACGGGCGGTGGGAAGCTTTCTTT.

Ten or more counts support this clonotype. V usage is TRBV12-3 or TRBV12-4 and J usage is TRBJ1-1; 7 positions agree with TRBD1. V was clipped by 5 bases and J by 10 bases; unmatched bases: 7. The CDR3 totals 12 residues. CDR3 nucleotide sequence: TGTGCCAGCAGTCTAGAGGGGGCACTAGCTTTCTTT. This sequence encodes CASSLEGALAFF.

This clonotype was recorded at least ten times. V usage is TRBV20-1 and J usage is TRBJ1-2; 8 positions agree with TRBD1. CDR3 length equals 15 residues. J lost 6 bases, V lost 5 bases, and 14 bases had no gene match. The germline gives CDR1 DFQATT, CDR2 SNEGSKA (reference sequence). For the CDR3, the DNA is TGCAGTGCTCGACCTTTGGACAGGGTCTCAGATGGCTACACCTTC. It encodes CSARPLDRVSDGYTF.

This clonotype was seen more than once but under ten times. The chain couples TRBV12-3 or TRBV12-4 to TRBJ1-2; 7 positions agree with TRBD1. V gave up 6 bases and J gave up 4 bases; unmatched junction bases: 8. This CDR3 is 14 amino acids long. The CDR3 nucleotides read TGTGCCAGCAGCCCGAGACAGGGAGGCTATGGCTACACCTTC. Translating it yields CASSPRQGGYGYTF.

V gene TRBV27 combines with J gene TRBJ2-1, with 8 nucleotides matching TRBD2. Trimming removed 3 bases from V and 7 bases from J; junction bases left unmatched: 11. The CDR3 length is 16 residues. CDR1 MNHEY and CDR2 SMNVEV come from the germline V gene (reference sequence). In DNA form, the CDR3 reads TGTGCCAGCAGTTTTGGGTCTGGACTAGCCATTAATGAGCAGTTCTTC. This translates into CASSFGSGLAINEQFF.

Of note for this clonotype: Just one base apart from a much larger clone, this may be a read error. V is TRBV28 and J is TRBJ2-5; D is possibly TRBD2 (5 bases). The CDR3 extends over 16 amino acids. Looked up from germline, CDR1 is MDHEN and CDR2 is SYDVKM. The ends were cut back, 4 bases at V and 5 bases at J, with 20 bases in the middle. In DNA, the CDR3 is TGTGCCAGCAGTTCGGGGAGCGGAAACACGGGGGAGACCCAGTACTTC. Its protein product is CASSSGSGNTGETQYF.

This clonotype appeared many times. The CDR3 DNA follows: TGTGCCAGCATCCCCCGTGGGGCAGGGAAATACGAGCAGTACTTC. Its translation: CASIPRGAGKYEQYF. The V gene is TRBV28, the J gene TRBJ2-7, with TRBD1 as a possible D gene (5 bases). The ends were cut back, 7 bases at V and 4 bases at J, with 20 bases in the middle. CDR3 length: 15 amino acids. Germline assignment: CDR1 MDHEN and CDR2 SYDVKM.

This clonotype was recorded many times. V is TRBV3-1 and J is TRBJ2-2; tentatively, D is TRBD1 or TRBD2 (6 bases each). Germline lookup yields CDR1 LGHDT and CDR2 YNNKEL (reference sequence). The CDR3 totals 17 residues. V was shortened by 0 bases and J by 5 bases, with 16 bases between the two germline ends. CDR3: CASSQDEWGARTGELFF. The CDR3 DNA is TGTGCCAGCAGCCAAGATGAATGGGGGGCCAGGACCGGGGAGCTGTTTTTT. Combining the CDR3 with reference TRBV3-1 and TRBJ2-2 gives the whole variable domain DTAVSQTPKYLVTQMGNDKSIKCEQNLGHDTMYWYKQDSKKFLKIMFSYNNKELIINETVPNRFSPKSPDKAHLNLHINSLELGDSAVYFCASSQDEWGARTGELFFGEGSRLTVL.

This clonotype has a handful of counts. The chain's CDR3 is CASSPGLLEQYF. The CDR3 DNA sequence: TGTGCCAGCAGTCCGGGCCTTCTCGAGCAGTACTTC. The chain is built from TRBV12-3 or TRBV12-4 and TRBJ2-7; D call uncertain. V lost 5 bases to trimming and J lost 6 bases, with 11 bases between them. This CDR3 is built from 12 residues.

There are many counts of this clonotype. The chain uses TRBV29-1 and TRBJ1-2; TRBD1 aligns across 7 bases. Germline trimming cut 6 bases from V and 4 bases from J; bases unmatched to any gene: 8. This CDR3 has 13 residues. Germline V CDR1 and CDR2: SQVTM, ANQGSEA. The CDR3 region is CSVWTGIFYGYTF. The CDR3 coding sequence is TGCAGCGTATGGACAGGAATCTTCTATGGCTACACCTTC.

This clonotype was seen ten or more times. J is TRBJ2-5 and V is TRBV7-2, with D possibly matching TRBD1 (6 bases). V was trimmed by 5 bases and J by 2 bases, leaving 9 bases between them. This CDR3 region has 13 residues. The germline CDR1 and CDR2 sequences are SGHTA and FQGNSA. CDR3 loop: CASSQQGQETQYF. As DNA, the CDR3 is TGTGCCAGCAGCCAGCAGGGGCAAGAGACCCAGTACTTC. Complete variable domain (other parts from reference TRBV7-2 and TRBJ2-5): GAGVSQSPSNKVTEKGKDVELRCDPISGHTALYWYRQSLGQGLEFLIYFQGNSAPDKSGLPSDRFSAERTGGSVSTLTIQRTQQEDSAVYLCASSQQGQETQYFGPGTRLLVL.

On this clonotype itself: It may be a read error: a sequence one base away is much more abundant. The chain has TRBV27 and TRBJ1-4; no clear D gene. CDR3 length: 18 amino acids. CDR1 is MNHEY, CDR2 SMNVEV, per germline (reference sequence). CDR3 DNA sequence: TGTGCCGGCAGTTCCAAGACTCCCCTCTCAAGGAGTGGGGAAAAACTGTTTTTT. It translates to CAGSSKTPLSRSGEKLFF.

The CDR3 DNA follows: TGCGCCAGCAGACATTGGAACACTGAAGCTTTCTTT. This gives the protein CASRHWNTEAFF. The V gene is TRBV10-2, the J gene TRBJ1-1; D not resolved. CDR3 size: 12 residues. Trimming took 6 bases from V and 1 from J, leaving 6 bases between them. Germline CDR1 reads WSHSY; CDR2 reads SAAADI.

This chain uses TRBV5-6 with TRBJ1-5; D uncertain. Between the trimmed V and J ends, which lost 2 bases and 3 bases, there was a span of 15 bases. CDR3 size: 16 residues. Per the germline V gene, CDR1 is SGHDT and CDR2 is YYEEEE. CDR3 in DNA: TGTGCCAGCAGCTTCGGCGTCTCGTACACCAATCAGCCCCAGCATTTT. Translation gives CASSFGVSYTNQPQHF.

The sample holds many counts of this clonotype. This sequence joins TRBV5-1 and TRBJ2-2; 7 positions agree with TRBD1. Trimming took 3 bases from V and 0 from J; bases not matched to a gene: 5. Germline lookup yields CDR1 SGHRS and CDR2 YFSETQ. CDR3 size: 16 residues. CDR3 DNA: TGCGCCAGCAGCTCCCTGACAGGGTCGAACACCGGGGAGCTGTTTTTT. Translating it yields CASSSLTGSNTGELFF. Full variable domain (outside the CDR3, taken from reference TRBV5-1 and TRBJ2-2): KAGVTQTPRYLIKTRGQQVTLSCSPISGHRSVSWYQQTPGQGLQFLFEYFSETQRNKGNFPGRFSGRQFSNSRSEMNVSTLELGDSALYLCASSSLTGSNTGELFFGEGSRLTVL.

Ten or more counts support this clonotype. The V call is TRBV29-1, the J call TRBJ2-1; 9 nucleotides align to TRBD2. The CDR3 length is 15 residues. V dropped 5 bases and J dropped 10; count of bases not matched to a gene: 15. CDR1 and CDR2 from the germline V gene are SQVTM and ANQGSEA. Here the CDR3 DNA reads TGCAGCGTTATAGAACGCGCGCGGGAGGGCCAGGAGCAGTTCTTC. Residues: CSVIERAREGQEQFF.

The V and J genes are TRBV5-5 and TRBJ2-5; 10 positions match TRBD2. CDR1 and CDR2 (germline): SGHKS, YYEKEE (reference sequence). The CDR3 length is 16 residues. V was pared by 1 base and J by 5 bases, with 8 bases of the junction left unmatched. The CDR3 sequence is CASSLLSGRPRETQYF. DNA of the CDR3: TGTGCCAGCAGCTTGCTTAGCGGGAGGCCGAGGGAGACCCAGTACTTC.

In its sample, this clonotype was seen many times. The gene calls are TRBV7-9 and TRBJ2-1, with D possibly being TRBD2 (5 bases). The CDR3 contains 14 residues. V lost 3 bases and J 7 bases, leaving 13 bases between the germline ends. CDR1 and CDR2 (germline): SEHNR, FQNEAQ (reference sequence). The DNA of the CDR3 is TGTGCCAGCAGCTTCGAGAGAACTAGGAATGAGCAGTTCTTC. Its translation is CASSFERTRNEQFF.